This T cell receptor (beta chain) was recorded in a study of Ad26.COV2.S vaccination and SARS-CoV-2 variants. Study background: Ad26.COV2.S given intramuscularly, once or twice 56 days apart.

Method: immunoSEQ multiplex PCR; TCRdb's copy keeps in-frame clones and lacks some. In the table there are over 300,000 clones, roughly 85% of which are singletons. The study's findings and limits: It is possible that the TCR breadth and depth analyses underestimated the total T cell responses.

Stated treatment: some 19 received Ad26.COV2.S at low or high dose, single or two shots; five or six received placebo; per-sample allocation not given. On day 63 after the first injection, vaccine and placebo recipients gave samples. Spike of the Wuhan-strain SARS-CoV-2 was expressed by an Ad26 vector, which formed the vaccine. About this clone itself: The antigen is not known.

With 7 bases clipped from V and 3 bases from J, the junction kept 9 bases outside the gene matches. From germline, CDR1 is KGHSH and CDR2 LQKENI. The CDR3 covers 14 residues. This rearrangement joins TRBV18 to TRBJ2-7; 7 nucleotides agree with TRBD1. This TCR was recovered from a person between 18 and 65 years old who received the Ad26.COV2.S COVID-19 vaccine or a placebo. Sequenced here: peripheral blood, sampled in a trial of Ad26.COV2.S vaccine versus placebo. The CDR3 region is CASFGGQYYYEQYF. CDR3 DNA: TGTGCCAGCTTTGGGGGACAGTACTACTACGAGCAGTACTTC.